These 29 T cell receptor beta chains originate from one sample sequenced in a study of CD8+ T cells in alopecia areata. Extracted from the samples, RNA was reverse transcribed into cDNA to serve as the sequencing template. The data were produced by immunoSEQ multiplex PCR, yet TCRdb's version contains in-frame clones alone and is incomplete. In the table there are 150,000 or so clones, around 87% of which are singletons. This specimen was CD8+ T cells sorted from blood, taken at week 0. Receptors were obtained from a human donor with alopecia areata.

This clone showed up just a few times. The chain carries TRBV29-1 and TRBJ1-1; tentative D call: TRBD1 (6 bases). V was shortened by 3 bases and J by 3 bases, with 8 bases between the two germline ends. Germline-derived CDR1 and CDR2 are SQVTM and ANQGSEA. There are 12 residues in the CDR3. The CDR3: CSVEAGDTEAFF. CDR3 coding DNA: TGCAGCGTTGAGGCAGGGGACACTGAAGCTTTCTTT. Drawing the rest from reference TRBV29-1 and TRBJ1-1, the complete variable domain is SAVISQKPSRDICQRGTSLTIQCQVDSQVTMMFWYRQQPGQSLTLIATANQGSEATYESGFVIDKFPISRPNLTFSTLTVSNMSPEDSSIYLCSVEAGDTEAFFGQGTRLTVV.

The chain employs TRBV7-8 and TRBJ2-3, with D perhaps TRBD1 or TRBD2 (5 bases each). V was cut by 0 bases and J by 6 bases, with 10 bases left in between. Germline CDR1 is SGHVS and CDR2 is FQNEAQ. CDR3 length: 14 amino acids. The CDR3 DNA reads TGTGCCAGCAGCTTAGCGGGGGATTTGGATACGCAGTATTTT. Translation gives CASSLAGDLDTQYF.

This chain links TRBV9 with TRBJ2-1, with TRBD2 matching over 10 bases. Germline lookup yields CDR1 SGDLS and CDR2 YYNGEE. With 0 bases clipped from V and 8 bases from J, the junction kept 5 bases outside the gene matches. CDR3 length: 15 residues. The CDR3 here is CASSVALAGEDEQFF. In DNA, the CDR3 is TGTGCCAGCAGCGTAGCCCTAGCGGGAGAAGATGAGCAGTTCTTC.

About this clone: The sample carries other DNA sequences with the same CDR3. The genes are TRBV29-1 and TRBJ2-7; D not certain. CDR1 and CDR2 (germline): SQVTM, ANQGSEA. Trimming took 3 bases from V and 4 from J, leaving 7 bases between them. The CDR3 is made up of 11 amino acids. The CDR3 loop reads CSVETAYEQYF. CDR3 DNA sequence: TGCAGCGTTGAGACGGCATACGAGCAGTACTTC.

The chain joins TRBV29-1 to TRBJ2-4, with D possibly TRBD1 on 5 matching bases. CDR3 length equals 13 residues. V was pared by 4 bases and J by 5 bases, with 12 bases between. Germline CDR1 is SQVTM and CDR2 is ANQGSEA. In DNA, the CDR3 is TGCAGCGTTGCAGGGTTAAACCAAAACATTCAGTACTTC. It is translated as CSVAGLNQNIQYF. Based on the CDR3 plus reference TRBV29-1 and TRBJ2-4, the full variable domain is SAVISQKPSRDICQRGTSLTIQCQVDSQVTMMFWYRQQPGQSLTLIATANQGSEATYESGFVIDKFPISRPNLTFSTLTVSNMSPEDSSIYLCSVAGLNQNIQYFGAGTRLSVL.

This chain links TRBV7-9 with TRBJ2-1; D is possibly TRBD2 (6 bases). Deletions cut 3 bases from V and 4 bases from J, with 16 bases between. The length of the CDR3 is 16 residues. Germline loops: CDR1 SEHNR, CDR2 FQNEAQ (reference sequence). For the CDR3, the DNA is TGTGCCAGCAGCTTCCCCCGCGGTAGCGGATACAATGAGCAGTTCTTC. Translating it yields CASSFPRGSGYNEQFF.

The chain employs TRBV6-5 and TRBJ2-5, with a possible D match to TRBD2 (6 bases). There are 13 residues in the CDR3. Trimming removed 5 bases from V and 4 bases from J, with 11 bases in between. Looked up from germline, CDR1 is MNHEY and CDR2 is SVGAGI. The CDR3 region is CASSNGSPETQYF. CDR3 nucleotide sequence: TGTGCCAGCAGTAACGGGAGTCCAGAGACCCAGTACTTC.

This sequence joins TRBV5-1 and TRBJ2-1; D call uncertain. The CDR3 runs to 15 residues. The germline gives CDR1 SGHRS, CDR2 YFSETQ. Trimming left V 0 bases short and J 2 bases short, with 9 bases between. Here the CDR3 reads CASSLGLVAYNEQFF. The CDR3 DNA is TGCGCCAGCAGCTTGGGACTGGTTGCCTACAATGAGCAGTTCTTC.

CDR3 residues: CASSSPGPGPPTEAFF. DNA for the CDR3: TGTGCCAGCAGTTCCCCGGGCCCCGGGCCCCCCACTGAAGCTTTCTTT. The genes are TRBV27 and TRBJ1-1, with D hard to call. Trimming removed 4 bases from V and 4 bases from J, with 19 bases in between. The CDR3 is made up of 16 amino acids. CDR1 is MNHEY and CDR2 is SMNVEV in the germline V gene (reference sequence).

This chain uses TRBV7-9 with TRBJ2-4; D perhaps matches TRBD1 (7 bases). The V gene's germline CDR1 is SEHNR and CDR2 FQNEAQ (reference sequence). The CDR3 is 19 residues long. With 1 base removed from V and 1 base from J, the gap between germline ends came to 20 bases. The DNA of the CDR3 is TGTGCCAGCAGCTTAGACGGACAGGAGGGACGTTACGCCAAAAACATTCAGTACTTC. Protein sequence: CASSLDGQEGRYAKNIQYF.

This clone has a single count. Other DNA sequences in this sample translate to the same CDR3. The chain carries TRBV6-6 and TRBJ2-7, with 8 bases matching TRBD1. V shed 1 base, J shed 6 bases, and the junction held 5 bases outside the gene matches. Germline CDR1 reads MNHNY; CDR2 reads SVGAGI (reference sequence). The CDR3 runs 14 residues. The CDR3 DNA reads TGTGCCAGCAGTTACTTGGACAGGGCAGGCGAGCAGTACTTC. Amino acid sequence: CASSYLDRAGEQYF.

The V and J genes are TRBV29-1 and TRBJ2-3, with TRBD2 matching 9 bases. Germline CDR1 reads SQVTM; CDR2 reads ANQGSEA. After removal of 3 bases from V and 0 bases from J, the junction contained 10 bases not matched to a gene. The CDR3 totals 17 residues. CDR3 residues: CSVEGSGSGWSTDTQYF. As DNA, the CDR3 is TGCAGCGTTGAGGGTAGCGGGAGTGGATGGAGCACAGATACGCAGTATTTT.

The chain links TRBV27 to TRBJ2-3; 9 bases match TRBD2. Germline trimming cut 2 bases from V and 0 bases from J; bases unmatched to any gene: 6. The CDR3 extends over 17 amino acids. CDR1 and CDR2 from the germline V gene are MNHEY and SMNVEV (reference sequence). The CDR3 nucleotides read TGTGCCAGCAGTTTACCCCGACTAGCGGCTAGCACAGATACGCAGTATTTT. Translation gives CASSLPRLAASTDTQYF.

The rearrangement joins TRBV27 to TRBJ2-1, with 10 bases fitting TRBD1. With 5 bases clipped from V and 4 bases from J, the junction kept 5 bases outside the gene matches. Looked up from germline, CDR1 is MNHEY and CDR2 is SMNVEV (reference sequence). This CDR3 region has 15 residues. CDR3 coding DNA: TGTGCCAGCAGTCCAGGGACAGGGGCGTACAATGAGCAGTTCTTC. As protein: CASSPGTGAYNEQFF.

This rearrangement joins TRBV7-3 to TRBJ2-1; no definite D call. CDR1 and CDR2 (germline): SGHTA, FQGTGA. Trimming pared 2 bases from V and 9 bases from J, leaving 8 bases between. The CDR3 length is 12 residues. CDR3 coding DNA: TGTGCCAGCAGCTTAGGGATGGGTGAGCAGTTCTTC. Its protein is CASSLGMGEQFF.

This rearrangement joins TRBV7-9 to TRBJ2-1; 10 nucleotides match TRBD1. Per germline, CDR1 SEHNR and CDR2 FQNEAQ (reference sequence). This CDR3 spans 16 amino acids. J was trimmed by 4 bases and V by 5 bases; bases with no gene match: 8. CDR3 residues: CASSTEDRGAYNEQFF. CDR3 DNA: TGTGCCAGCAGCACCGAGGACAGGGGGGCTTACAATGAGCAGTTCTTC.

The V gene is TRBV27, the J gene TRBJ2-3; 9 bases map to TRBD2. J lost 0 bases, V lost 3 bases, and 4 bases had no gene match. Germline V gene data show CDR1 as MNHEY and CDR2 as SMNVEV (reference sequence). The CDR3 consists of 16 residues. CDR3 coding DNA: TGTGCCAGCAGTTTGCTAGCGGGGAAAAGCACAGATACGCAGTATTTT. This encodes CASSLLAGKSTDTQYF.

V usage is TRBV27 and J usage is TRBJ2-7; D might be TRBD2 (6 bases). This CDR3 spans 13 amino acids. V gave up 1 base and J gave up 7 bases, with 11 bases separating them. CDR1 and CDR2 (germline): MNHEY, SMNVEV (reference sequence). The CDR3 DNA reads TGTGCCAGCAGTTTATTCTCCCTAGCGGAGCAGTACTTC. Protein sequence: CASSLFSLAEQYF.

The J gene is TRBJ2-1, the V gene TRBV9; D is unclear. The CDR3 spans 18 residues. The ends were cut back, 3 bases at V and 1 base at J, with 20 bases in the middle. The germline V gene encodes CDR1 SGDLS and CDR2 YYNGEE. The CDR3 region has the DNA TGTGCCAGCAGCGAGGGTCTATTGCGAGAAGGGTCCTACAATGAGCAGTTCTTC. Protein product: CASSEGLLREGSYNEQFF.

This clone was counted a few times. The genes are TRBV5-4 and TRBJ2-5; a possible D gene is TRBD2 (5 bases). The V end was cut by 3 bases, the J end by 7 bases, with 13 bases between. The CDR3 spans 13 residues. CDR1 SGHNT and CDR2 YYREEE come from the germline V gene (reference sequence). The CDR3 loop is CASSYSEGVTQYF. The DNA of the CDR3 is TGTGCCAGCAGCTATTCTGAGGGAGTGACCCAGTACTTC.

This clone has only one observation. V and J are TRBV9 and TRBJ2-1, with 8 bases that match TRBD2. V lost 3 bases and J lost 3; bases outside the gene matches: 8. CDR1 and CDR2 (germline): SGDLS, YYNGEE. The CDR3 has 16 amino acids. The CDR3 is CASSASTGTSYNEQFF. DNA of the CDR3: TGTGCCAGCAGCGCTTCGACCGGGACTAGCTACAATGAGCAGTTCTTC.

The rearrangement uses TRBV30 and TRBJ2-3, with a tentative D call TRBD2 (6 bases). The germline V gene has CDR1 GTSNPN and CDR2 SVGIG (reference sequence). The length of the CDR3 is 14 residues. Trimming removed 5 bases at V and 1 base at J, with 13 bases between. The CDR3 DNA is TGTGCCTGGGGAATAAGCGGGCGCACAGATACGCAGTATTTT. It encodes CAWGISGRTDTQYF. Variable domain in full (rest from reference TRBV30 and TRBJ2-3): SQTIHQWPATLVQPVGSPLSLECTVEGTSNPNLYWYRQAAGRGLQLLFYSVGIGQISSEVPQNLSASRPQDRQFILSSKKLLLSDSGFYLCAWGISGRTDTQYFGPGTRLTVL.

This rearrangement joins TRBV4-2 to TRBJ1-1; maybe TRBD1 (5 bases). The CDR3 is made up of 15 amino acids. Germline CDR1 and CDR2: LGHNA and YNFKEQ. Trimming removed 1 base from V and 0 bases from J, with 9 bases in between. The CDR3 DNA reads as TGTGCCAGCAGCCAAGCCGGGACGGTGAACACTGAAGCTTTCTTT. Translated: CASSQAGTVNTEAFF.

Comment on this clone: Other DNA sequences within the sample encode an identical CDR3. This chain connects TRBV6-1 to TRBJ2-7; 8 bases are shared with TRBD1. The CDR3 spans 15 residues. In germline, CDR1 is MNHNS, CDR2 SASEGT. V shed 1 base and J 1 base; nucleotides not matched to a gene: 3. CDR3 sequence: CASSEGGTGSYEQYF. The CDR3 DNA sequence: TGTGCCAGCAGTGAAGGAGGGACAGGTTCCTACGAGCAGTACTTC.

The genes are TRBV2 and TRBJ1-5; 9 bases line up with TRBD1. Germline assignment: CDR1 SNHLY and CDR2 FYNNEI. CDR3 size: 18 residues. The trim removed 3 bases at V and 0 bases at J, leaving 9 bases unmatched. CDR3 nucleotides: TGTGCCAGCAGTGACTCCTCGGGGACAGGGAATAGCAATCAGCCCCAGCATTTT. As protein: CASSDSSGTGNSNQPQHF.

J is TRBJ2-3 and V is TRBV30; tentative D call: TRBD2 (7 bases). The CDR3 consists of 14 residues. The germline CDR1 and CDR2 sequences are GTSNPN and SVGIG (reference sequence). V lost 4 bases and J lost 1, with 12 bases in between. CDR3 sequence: CAWNRGAGTDTQYF. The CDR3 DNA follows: TGTGCCTGGAATCGGGGGGCAGGCACAGATACGCAGTATTTT. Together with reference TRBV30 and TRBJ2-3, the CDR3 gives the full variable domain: SQTIHQWPATLVQPVGSPLSLECTVEGTSNPNLYWYRQAAGRGLQLLFYSVGIGQISSEVPQNLSASRPQDRQFILSSKKLLLSDSGFYLCAWNRGAGTDTQYFGPGTRLTVL.

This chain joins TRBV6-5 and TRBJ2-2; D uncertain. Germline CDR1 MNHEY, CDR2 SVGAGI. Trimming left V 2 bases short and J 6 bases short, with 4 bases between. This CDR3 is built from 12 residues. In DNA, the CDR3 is TGTGCCAGCAGTTACGGACCCGGGGAGCTGTTTTTT. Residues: CASSYGPGELFF.

CDR3 protein: CASSSTSVTSTDTQYF. CDR3 coding DNA: TGTGCCAGCAGCTCCACTAGCGTAACTAGCACAGATACGCAGTATTTT. The chain recombines TRBV7-9 with TRBJ2-3, with 7 bases lining up with TRBD2. This CDR3 is built from 16 residues. Germline trimming cut 4 bases from V and 0 bases from J; bases unmatched to any gene: 7. The germline gives CDR1 SEHNR, CDR2 FQNEAQ (reference sequence).

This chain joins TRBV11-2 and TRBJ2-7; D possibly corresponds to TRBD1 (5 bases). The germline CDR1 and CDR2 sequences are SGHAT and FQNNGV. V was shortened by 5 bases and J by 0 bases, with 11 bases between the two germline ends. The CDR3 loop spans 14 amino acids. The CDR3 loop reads CASSPGSSSYEQYF. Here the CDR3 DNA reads TGTGCCAGCAGCCCAGGGTCGAGCTCCTACGAGCAGTACTTC.